These 18 T cell receptor beta chains share one sample of origin, sequenced in a study of blood T cell repertoires in COVID-19. The data were produced by immunoSEQ multiplex PCR, yet TCRdb's version contains in-frame clones alone and is incomplete. This sample carries about 210,000 clones, more than 75% of them seen once, and the ten largest clones take approximately 7.2%. The material sequenced was PBMCs or T cells enriched from blood (not recorded which). These receptor sequences come from a man aged 25-45 years in a cohort exposed to, infected with or recovered from COVID-19 (not recorded which).

The CDR3 sequence: CASSPPSSGANVLTF. The CDR3 region has the DNA TGTGCCAGCAGCCCCCCGAGCTCTGGGGCCAACGTCCTGACTTTC. This chain joins TRBV7-9 and TRBJ2-6; D is ambiguous. Trimming stripped 5 bases from V and 0 bases from J, with 8 bases between. Germline V CDR1 and CDR2: SEHNR, FQNEAQ (reference sequence). This CDR3 contains 15 residues. The full variable domain, in which reference TRBV7-9 and TRBJ2-6 provide the parts outside the CDR3, is DTGVSQNPRHKITKRGQNVTFRCDPISEHNRLYWYRQTLGQGPEFLTYFQNEAQLEKSRLLSDRFSAERPKGSFSTLEIQRTEQGDSAMYLCASSPPSSGANVLTFGAGSRLTVL.

The chain couples TRBV7-8 to TRBJ1-1; 10 nucleotides agree with TRBD1. Germline V CDR1 and CDR2: SGHVS, FQNEAQ. This CDR3 region has 15 residues. The V and J ends lost 4 bases and 0 bases, in that order; junction bases with no gene match: 2. This CDR3 is CASSSGQGVNTEAFF. CDR3 sequence (DNA): TGTGCCAGCAGCTCAGGACAGGGGGTGAACACTGAAGCTTTCTTT.

The chain recombines TRBV10-2 with TRBJ2-2, with TRBD1 matching 9 bases. V lost 6 bases to trimming and J lost 6 bases; unmatched junction nucleotides: 8. The CDR3 has 15 amino acids. Germline V gene data show CDR1 as WSHSY and CDR2 as SAAADI. CDR3: CASREKQGAAGELFF. In nucleotides, the CDR3 is TGCGCCAGCAGAGAGAAACAGGGGGCGGCCGGGGAGCTGTTTTTT.

The CDR3, as DNA: TGTGCCAGCAGCCAAGCTGTCTCTGGAAACACCATATATTTT. Its protein is CASSQAVSGNTIYF. The chain joins TRBV3-1 (or the pseudogene TRBV3-2) to TRBJ1-3, with D uncertain. Trimming removed 1 base from V and 0 bases from J, with 4 bases in between. The CDR3 runs to 14 residues. In germline, CDR1 is LGHDT, CDR2 YNNKEL (reference sequence).

The chain is built from TRBV28 and TRBJ1-5, with D possibly matching TRBD1 (5 bases). V was clipped by 6 bases and J by 5 bases, with 14 bases between them. CDR3 length: 14 amino acids. The V gene's germline CDR1 is MDHEN and CDR2 SYDVKM. CDR3 amino acids: CASRFGGDHQPQHF. In DNA form, the CDR3 reads TGTGCCAGCAGGTTCGGAGGGGACCATCAGCCCCAGCATTTT.

The J gene is TRBJ2-1, the V gene TRBV9, with 8 bases lining up with TRBD2. The germline gives CDR1 SGDLS, CDR2 YYNGEE. The ends lost 0 bases at V and 8 bases at J; junction bases unmatched: 10. The CDR3 has 16 residues. CDR3 nucleotides: TGTGCCAGCAGCGTAGGATCTAGCGGGCCGAGCCATGAGCAGTTCTTC. Translation: CASSVGSSGPSHEQFF. Looking up the rest from reference TRBV9 and TRBJ2-1 gives the full variable domain: DSGVTQTPKHLITATGQRVTLRCSPRSGDLSVYWYQQSLDQGLQFLIQYYNGEERAKGNILERFSAQQFPDLHSELNLSSLELGDSALYFCASSVGSSGPSHEQFFGPGTRLTVL.

The chain is built from TRBV28 and TRBJ2-7, with D maybe TRBD2 (6 bases). V lost 5 bases and J lost 9, with 17 bases in between. Germline V gene data show CDR1 as MDHEN and CDR2 as SYDVKM. The CDR3 extends over 13 amino acids. The CDR3 DNA sequence: TGTGCCAGCAGTCCCACCCCCTCTAGCGTGCAGTACTTC. Its protein product is CASSPTPSSVQYF.

DNA for the CDR3: TGTGCCAGCAGCCCAAGGAGGGATCTGTCCAATGAGCAGTTCTTC. Its translation: CASSPRRDLSNEQFF. V gene TRBV6-5 combines with J gene TRBJ2-1, with a possible D match to TRBD2 (6 bases). This CDR3 spans 15 amino acids. With 6 bases removed from V and 6 bases from J, the gap between germline ends came to 18 bases. CDR1 and CDR2 from the germline V gene are MNHEY and SVGAGI.

This clone was counted between two and nine times. The chain recombines TRBV5-8 with TRBJ1-5; 9 nucleotides line up with TRBD1. Per the germline V gene, CDR1 is SGHTS and CDR2 is YDEGEE. V shed 3 bases and J 5 bases; nucleotides not matched to a gene: 6. The CDR3 consists of 15 residues. This chain's CDR3 is CASSWLDRGDQPQHF. Here the CDR3 DNA reads TGTGCCAGCAGCTGGTTGGACAGGGGCGATCAGCCCCAGCATTTT.

The rearrangement uses TRBV7-9 and TRBJ2-4; 7 bases agree with TRBD2. CDR3 length: 12 amino acids. The germline V gene has CDR1 SEHNR and CDR2 FQNEAQ (reference sequence). Unmatched junction bases numbered 5, after V lost 11 bases and J lost 4 bases. The CDR3 coding sequence is TGTGCCGGGGGGGACCGTAAAAACATTCAGTACTTC. As protein: CAGGDRKNIQYF.

The chain carries TRBV7-9 and TRBJ2-7; no clear D gene. V lost 6 bases and J lost 0, with 15 bases in between. Per the germline V gene, CDR1 is SEHNR and CDR2 is FQNEAQ (reference sequence). The CDR3 totals 15 residues. The CDR3 DNA follows: TGTGCCAGCAGTCCCCCGAACAGAAACTCCTACGAGCAGTACTTC. Translated: CASSPPNRNSYEQYF. Combining the CDR3 with reference TRBV7-9 and TRBJ2-7 gives the whole variable domain DTGVSQNPRHKITKRGQNVTFRCDPISEHNRLYWYRQTLGQGPEFLTYFQNEAQLEKSRLLSDRFSAERPKGSFSTLEIQRTEQGDSAMYLCASSPPNRNSYEQYFGPGTRLTVT.

This chain links TRBV7-9 with TRBJ2-1; D may be TRBD2 (6 bases). The V gene's germline CDR1 is SEHNR and CDR2 FQNEAQ (reference sequence). The V end was cut by 7 bases, the J end by 16 bases, with 17 bases between. This CDR3 spans 11 amino acids. The CDR3 loop is CASNTGTSFFF. CDR3 DNA sequence: TGTGCCAGCAACACCGGGACTTCTTTTTTCTTC.

The CDR3 DNA is TGCAGCGTTGGGGAGTTAGACTCCTACAATGAGCAGTTCTTC. The encoded protein is CSVGELDSYNEQFF. This rearrangement joins TRBV29-1 to TRBJ2-1; tentatively, D is TRBD2 (5 bases). Germline CDR1 reads SQVTM; CDR2 reads ANQGSEA. This CDR3 region has 14 residues. V was cut by 4 bases and J by 0 bases, with 10 bases left in between.

V is TRBV11-2 and J is TRBJ2-5, with 8 positions matching TRBD2. Trimming took 1 base from V and 2 from J; bases not matched to a gene: 12. The germline gives CDR1 SGHAT, CDR2 FQNNGV. CDR3 size: 18 residues. CDR3 DNA sequence: TGTGCCAGCAGCTTAGGATATCGTCGGGAGGGATCACAAGAGACCCAGTACTTC. The encoded protein is CASSLGYRREGSQETQYF.

The chain recombines TRBV14 with TRBJ2-3; 14 bases map to TRBD2. CDR1 is SGHDN and CDR2 is FVKESK in the germline V gene. The junction had 10 bases not matched to a gene; V was cut back by 5 bases and J by 0 bases. This CDR3 contains 19 residues. The CDR3 nucleotides are TGTGCCAGCAGCTCAGGACTAGCGGGAGGATCGTTTAGCACAGATACGCAGTATTTT. Translating gives CASSSGLAGGSFSTDTQYF.

The gene calls are TRBV3-1 (or the pseudogene TRBV3-2) and TRBJ1-3; no firm D call. The CDR3 has 15 amino acids. V lost 0 bases and J lost 0, with 6 bases in between. Germline loops: CDR1 LGHDT, CDR2 YNNKEL (reference sequence). CDR3 DNA: TGTGCCAGCAGCCAAGACGGGTACTCTGGAAACACCATATATTTT. It specifies CASSQDGYSGNTIYF.

The V gene is TRBV27, the J gene TRBJ2-1, with D possibly TRBD2 on 6 matching bases. This CDR3 comprises 14 residues. Germline CDR1 and CDR2: MNHEY and SMNVEV (reference sequence). Trimming pared 0 bases from V and 9 bases from J, leaving 12 bases between. The CDR3 here is CASSLSTGEVEQFF. CDR3 nucleotide sequence: TGTGCCAGCAGTTTATCCACGGGAGAGGTTGAGCAGTTCTTC.

CDR3 region: CASSLVGTGSREQYF. The CDR3 DNA is TGTGCCAGCAGCTTAGTTGGGACAGGGTCCCGCGAGCAGTACTTC. The genes are TRBV7-2 and TRBJ2-7, with 9 bases lining up with TRBD1. CDR1 and CDR2 (germline): SGHTA, FQGNSA. V lost 1 base and J lost 6; bases outside the gene matches: 7. The CDR3 sequence is 15 residues long.